The 22 T cell receptor beta chains below were found in one sample sequenced in a study of cytomegalovirus exposure and HLA in healthy donors. Sequencing was performed with immunoSEQ multiplex PCR; in TCRdb, only in-frame clones are kept and a portion is missing. The table has hundreds of thousands of clones, roughly 89% seen once. The specimen was PBMCs. The receptors come from a woman aged 18-35 years in good health and CMV-seronegative.

The gene calls are TRBV6-5 and TRBJ2-2, with 7 bases that match TRBD2. V dropped 8 bases and J dropped 11; count of bases not matched to a gene: 11. Germline loops: CDR1 MNHEY, CDR2 SVGAGI. The CDR3 totals 13 residues. The CDR3 is CASSPSSGGELFF. In DNA, the CDR3 is TGTGCCAGCTCACCCTCTTCGGGGGGTGAGCTGTTTTTT.

V and J are TRBV7-9 and TRBJ2-7; no definite D call. V was trimmed by 8 bases and J by 4 bases, leaving 21 bases between them. The germline V gene encodes CDR1 SEHNR and CDR2 FQNEAQ (reference sequence). This CDR3 is built from 15 residues. CDR3 loop: CASPRPSTPTYEQYF. In DNA form, the CDR3 reads TGTGCCAGCCCGCGACCAAGCACACCGACTTACGAGCAGTACTTC.

The genes are TRBV5-1 and TRBJ1-2; D is ambiguous. CDR3 size: 15 residues. Germline V lookup: CDR1 SGHRS, CDR2 YFSETQ. Trimming took off 1 base at V and 10 bases at J, with 20 bases between the two ends. CDR3 protein: CASSLIGAREEAYTF. CDR3 bases: TGCGCCAGCAGCTTGATCGGTGCTCGGGAGGAAGCCTACACCTTC.

This clone was detected only once. V and J are TRBV25-1 and TRBJ2-5, with 7 bases fitting TRBD2. Germline V lookup: CDR1 MGHDK, CDR2 SYGVNS. V lost 6 bases, J lost 2 bases, and 6 bases stayed unmatched. The CDR3 loop spans 14 amino acids. DNA of the CDR3: TGTGCCAGCAGCCCTAGCGGTCCACAAGAGACCCAGTACTTC. Its protein product is CASSPSGPQETQYF.

The chain joins TRBV6-1 to TRBJ2-7, with 7 positions matching TRBD1. The length of the CDR3 is 15 residues. From germline, CDR1 is MNHNS and CDR2 SASEGT. V trimming: 8 bases; J trimming: 6 bases; junction bases outside the gene matches: 16. The CDR3 here is CASGKSGTASVEQYF. The CDR3 nucleotides are TGTGCCAGCGGGAAATCCGGGACAGCCTCCGTCGAGCAGTACTTC.

The J gene is TRBJ1-3, the V gene TRBV29-1, with D perhaps TRBD1 (6 bases). The germline V gene has CDR1 SQVTM and CDR2 ANQGSEA. The V and J ends lost 8 bases and 0 bases respectively, with 14 bases between them. This CDR3 spans 14 amino acids. The CDR3 nucleotides read TGCAGCACCCTGGACAGAAACTCTGGAAACACCATATATTTT. Translating it yields CSTLDRNSGNTIYF.

V is TRBV7-3 and J is TRBJ2-2; 8 nucleotides agree with TRBD2. The V gene's germline CDR1 is SGHTA and CDR2 FQGTGA. The V segment lost 4 bases and the J segment 6 bases; nucleotides outside the gene matches: 10. The CDR3 is made up of 16 amino acids. Written as DNA, the CDR3 is TGTGCCAGCAGCTCCCCCCTAAGCGGGAGCGCCGGGGAGCTGTTTTTT. Protein: CASSSPLSGSAGELFF.

The chain carries TRBV7-2 and TRBJ2-1; a weak D match, TRBD1 (7 bases). Germline CDR1 SGHTA, CDR2 FQGNSA. The CDR3 totals 16 residues. Trimming removed 2 bases from V and 0 bases from J, with 11 bases in between. CDR3 nucleotides: TGTGCCAGCAGCTTAAGGGGGGACAGCTCCTACAATGAGCAGTTCTTC. Translation: CASSLRGDSSYNEQFF. Based on the CDR3 plus reference TRBV7-2 and TRBJ2-1, the full variable domain is GAGVSQSPSNKVTEKGKDVELRCDPISGHTALYWYRQSLGQGLEFLIYFQGNSAPDKSGLPSDRFSAERTGGSVSTLTIQRTQQEDSAVYLCASSLRGDSSYNEQFFGPGTRLTVL.

This rearrangement joins TRBV7-6 to TRBJ2-4, with 8 bases identical to TRBD1. Per germline, CDR1 SGHVS and CDR2 FNYEAQ. The trim removed 5 bases at V and 5 bases at J, leaving 8 bases unmatched. The CDR3 length is 15 residues. The CDR3 protein is CASSPFPTGENIQYF. The CDR3 coding sequence is TGTGCCAGCAGCCCCTTCCCGACAGGGGAAAACATTCAGTACTTC. Full variable domain (rest looked up from reference TRBV7-6 and TRBJ2-4): GAGVSQSPRYKVTKRGQDVALRCDPISGHVSLYWYRQALGQGPEFLTYFNYEAQQDKSGLPNDRFSAERPEGSISTLTIQRTEQRDSAMYRCASSPFPTGENIQYFGAGTRLSVL.

Comments on this clone: Distinct nucleotide sequences in the sample also encode this CDR3. This chain uses TRBV27 with TRBJ2-7, with D tentatively TRBD1 (5 bases). V shed 6 bases and J shed 3 bases, with 15 bases lying between them. The CDR3 sequence is 14 residues long. Germline V gives CDR1 MNHEY, CDR2 SMNVEV (reference sequence). The CDR3 here is CASSFRTGSYEQYF. In nucleotides, the CDR3 is TGTGCCAGCAGCTTCCGAACAGGCAGCTACGAGCAGTACTTC.

The sample holds one count of this clone. V usage is TRBV19 and J usage is TRBJ2-1, with 14 positions matching TRBD2. Germline CDR1 LNHDA, CDR2 SQIVND (reference sequence). The CDR3 spans 15 residues. After removal of 5 bases from V and 10 bases from J, the junction contained 7 bases not matched to a gene. CDR3 sequence (DNA): TGTGCCAGTAGTCCGGGGACTAGCGGGAGAGGCGAGCAGTTCTTC. This codes for CASSPGTSGRGEQFF. The variable domain in full, completed from reference TRBV19 and TRBJ2-1, reads DGGITQSPKYLFRKEGQNVTLSCEQNLNHDAMYWYRQDPGQGLRLIYYSQIVNDFQKGDIAEGYSVSREKKESFPLTVTSAQKNPTAFYLCASSPGTSGRGEQFFGPGTRLTVL.

The chain links TRBV9 to TRBJ2-1, with 9 bases aligning to TRBD2. Trimming cost V 2 bases and J 8 bases; bases outside gene matches: 11. Germline V CDR1 and CDR2: SGDLS, YYNGEE. The CDR3 is made up of 16 amino acids. CDR3 sequence (DNA): TGTGCCAGCAGCGTCGGGCGGGGGGGTAATTCATATGAGCAGTTCTTC. This gives the protein CASSVGRGGNSYEQFF.

The V call is TRBV28, the J call TRBJ2-1; 7 positions match TRBD1. J lost 16 bases, V lost 6 bases, and 12 bases had no gene match. The germline CDR1 and CDR2 sequences are MDHEN and SYDVKM. This CDR3 is built from 12 residues. The CDR3: CASSRGWDRPFF. CDR3 nucleotide sequence: TGTGCCAGCAGCCGCGGATGGGACAGACCTTTCTTC.

The chain combines TRBV5-1 with TRBJ2-3; 10 positions match TRBD1. V shed 4 bases, J shed 2 bases, and the junction held 4 bases outside the gene matches. This CDR3 has 15 residues. Germline CDR1 is SGHRS and CDR2 is YFSETQ. CDR3 amino acids: CASSRDRGPTDTQYF. CDR3 bases: TGCGCCAGCAGCCGGGACAGGGGCCCCACAGATACGCAGTATTTT.

This chain joins TRBV28 and TRBJ1-2; 7 bases fit TRBD1. The CDR3 is made up of 16 amino acids. Germline trimming cut 8 bases from V and 0 bases from J; bases unmatched to any gene: 12. Germline V gene lookup returns CDR1 MDHEN and CDR2 SYDVKM. The CDR3 DNA reads as TGTGCCAGCTACCCGAGACAGGGCCACCCTAACTATGGCTACACCTTC. This gives the protein CASYPRQGHPNYGYTF.

The chain is built from TRBV5-1 and TRBJ2-7, with D possibly being TRBD1 (5 bases). This CDR3 contains 18 residues. Germline V gene lookup returns CDR1 SGHRS and CDR2 YFSETQ. The ends were cut back, 7 bases at V and 4 bases at J, with 30 bases in the middle. CDR3: CASSRTQGKLDDFYEQYF. CDR3 DNA sequence: TGCGCCAGCTCCCGCACTCAGGGAAAACTCGACGACTTTTACGAGCAGTACTTC.

The chain is built from TRBV2 and TRBJ2-3; 9 bases align to TRBD2. Trimming took 4 bases from V and 6 from J; bases not matched to a gene: 8. This CDR3 is built from 15 residues. Germline CDR1 reads SNHLY; CDR2 reads FYNNEI. CDR3 region: CASSVSSGVSDTQYF. The CDR3 region has the DNA TGTGCCAGCAGTGTCTCTAGCGGGGTTTCGGATACGCAGTATTTT.

The chain recombines TRBV7-8 with TRBJ1-1; TRBD1 matches at 7 bases. Germline assignment: CDR1 SGHVS and CDR2 FQNEAQ. With 3 bases clipped from V and 0 bases from J, the junction kept 7 bases outside the gene matches. The CDR3 runs 16 residues. The CDR3 bases are TGTGCCAGCAGCTTGACAGGGAATACCATGAACACTGAAGCTTTCTTT. Protein: CASSLTGNTMNTEAFF.

V is TRBV27 and J is TRBJ2-2, with 8 bases that match TRBD2. V lost 6 bases, J lost 3 bases, and 6 bases stayed unmatched. The CDR3 extends over 15 amino acids. Germline V gene lookup returns CDR1 MNHEY and CDR2 SMNVEV (reference sequence). The CDR3 DNA reads as TGTGCCAGCAGCAACGGGGGGGCCTACACCGGGGAGCTGTTTTTT. It encodes CASSNGGAYTGELFF.

The chain couples TRBV9 to TRBJ1-2; no clear D. V lost 4 bases, J lost 3 bases, and 13 bases lay in between. Germline values: CDR1 SGDLS, CDR2 YYNGEE. The CDR3 consists of 14 residues. The CDR3 bases are TGTGCCAGCAGCCCCCGCATGAGTGACTATGGCTACACCTTC. It codes for CASSPRMSDYGYTF.

The chain joins TRBV19 to TRBJ2-3; the match to TRBD2 covers 11 bases. Germline V lookup: CDR1 LNHDA, CDR2 SQIVND (reference sequence). This CDR3 comprises 16 residues. The V segment lost 2 bases and the J segment 2 bases; nucleotides outside the gene matches: 3. As DNA, the CDR3 is TGTGCCAGTAGTATACTAGCGGGGGGCCCCACAGATACGCAGTATTTT. The encoded protein is CASSILAGGPTDTQYF. The full variable domain, its missing parts supplied by reference TRBV19 and TRBJ2-3, is DGGITQSPKYLFRKEGQNVTLSCEQNLNHDAMYWYRQDPGQGLRLIYYSQIVNDFQKGDIAEGYSVSREKKESFPLTVTSAQKNPTAFYLCASSILAGGPTDTQYFGPGTRLTVL.

The genes are TRBV6-6 and TRBJ1-6; the D is unclear. Germline CDR1 reads MNHNY; CDR2 reads SVGAGI (reference sequence). CDR3 length equals 16 residues. V was shortened by 0 bases and J by 0 bases, with 6 bases between the two germline ends. Here the CDR3 DNA reads TGTGCCAGCAGTTACTCCCGGAGCTCCTATAATTCACCCCTCCACTTT. Translating gives CASSYSRSSYNSPLHF.